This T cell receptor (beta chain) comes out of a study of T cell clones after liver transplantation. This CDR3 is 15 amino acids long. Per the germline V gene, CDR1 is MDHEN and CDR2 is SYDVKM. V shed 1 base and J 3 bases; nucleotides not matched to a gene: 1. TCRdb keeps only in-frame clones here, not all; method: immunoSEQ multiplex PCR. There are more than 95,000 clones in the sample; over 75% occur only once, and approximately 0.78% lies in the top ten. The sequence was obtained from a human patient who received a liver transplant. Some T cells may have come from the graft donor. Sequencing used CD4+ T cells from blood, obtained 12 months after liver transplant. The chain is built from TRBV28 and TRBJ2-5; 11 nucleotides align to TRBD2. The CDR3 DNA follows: TGTGCCAGCAGTTTATCGGGACTAGCGGAAGAGACCCAGTACTTC. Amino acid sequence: CASSLSGLAEETQYF.